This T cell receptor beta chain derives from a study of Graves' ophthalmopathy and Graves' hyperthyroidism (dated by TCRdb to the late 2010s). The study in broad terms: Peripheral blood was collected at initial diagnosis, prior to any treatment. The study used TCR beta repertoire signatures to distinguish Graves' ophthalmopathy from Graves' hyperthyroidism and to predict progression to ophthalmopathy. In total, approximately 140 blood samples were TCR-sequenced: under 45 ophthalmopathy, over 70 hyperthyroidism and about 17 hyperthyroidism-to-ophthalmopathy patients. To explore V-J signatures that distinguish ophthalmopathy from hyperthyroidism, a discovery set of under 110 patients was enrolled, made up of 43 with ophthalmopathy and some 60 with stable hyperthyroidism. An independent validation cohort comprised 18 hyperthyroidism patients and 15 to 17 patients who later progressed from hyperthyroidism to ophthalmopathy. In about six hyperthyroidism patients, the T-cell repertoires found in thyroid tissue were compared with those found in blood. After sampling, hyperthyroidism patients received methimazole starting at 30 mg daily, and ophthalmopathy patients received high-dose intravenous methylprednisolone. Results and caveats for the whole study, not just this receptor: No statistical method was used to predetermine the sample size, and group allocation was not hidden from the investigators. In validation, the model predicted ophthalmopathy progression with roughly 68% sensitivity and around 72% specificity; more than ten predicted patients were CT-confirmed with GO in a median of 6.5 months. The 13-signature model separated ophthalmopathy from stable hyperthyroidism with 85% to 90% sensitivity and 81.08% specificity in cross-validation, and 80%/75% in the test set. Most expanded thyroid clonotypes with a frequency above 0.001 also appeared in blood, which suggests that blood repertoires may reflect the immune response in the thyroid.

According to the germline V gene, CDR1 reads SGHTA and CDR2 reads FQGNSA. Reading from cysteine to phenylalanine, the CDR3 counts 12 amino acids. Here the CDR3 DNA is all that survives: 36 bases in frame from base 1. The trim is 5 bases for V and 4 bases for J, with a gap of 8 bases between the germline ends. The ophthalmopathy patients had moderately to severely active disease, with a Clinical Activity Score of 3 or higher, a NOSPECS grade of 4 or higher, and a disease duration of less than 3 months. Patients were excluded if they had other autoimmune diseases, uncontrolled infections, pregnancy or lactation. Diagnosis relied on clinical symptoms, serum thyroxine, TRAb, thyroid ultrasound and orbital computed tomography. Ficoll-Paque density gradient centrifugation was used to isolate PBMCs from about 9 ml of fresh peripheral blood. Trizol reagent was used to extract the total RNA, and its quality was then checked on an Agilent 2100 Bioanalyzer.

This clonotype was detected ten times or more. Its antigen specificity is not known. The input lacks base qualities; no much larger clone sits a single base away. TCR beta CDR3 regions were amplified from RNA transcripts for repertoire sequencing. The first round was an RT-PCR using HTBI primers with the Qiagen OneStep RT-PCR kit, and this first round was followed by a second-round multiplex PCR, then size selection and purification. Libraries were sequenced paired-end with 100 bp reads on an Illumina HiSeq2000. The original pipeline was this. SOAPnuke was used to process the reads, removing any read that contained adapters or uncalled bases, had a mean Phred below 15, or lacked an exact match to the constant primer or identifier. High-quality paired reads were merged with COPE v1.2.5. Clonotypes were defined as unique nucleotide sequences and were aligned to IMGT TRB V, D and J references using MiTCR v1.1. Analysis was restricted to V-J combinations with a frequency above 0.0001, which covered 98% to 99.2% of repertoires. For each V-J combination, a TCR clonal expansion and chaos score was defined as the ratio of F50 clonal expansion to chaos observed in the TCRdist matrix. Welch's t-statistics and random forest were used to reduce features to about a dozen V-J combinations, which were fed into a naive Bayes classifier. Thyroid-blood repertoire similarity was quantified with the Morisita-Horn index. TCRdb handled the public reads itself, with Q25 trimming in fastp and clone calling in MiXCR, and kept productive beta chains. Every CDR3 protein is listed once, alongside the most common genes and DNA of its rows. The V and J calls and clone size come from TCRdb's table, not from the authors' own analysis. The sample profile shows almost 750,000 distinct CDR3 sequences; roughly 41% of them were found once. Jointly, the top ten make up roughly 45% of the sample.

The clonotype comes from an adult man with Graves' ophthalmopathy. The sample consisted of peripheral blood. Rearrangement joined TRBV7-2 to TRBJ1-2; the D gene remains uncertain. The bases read TGTGCCAGCAGCACGGCCATCTATGGCTACACCTTC. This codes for CASSTAIYGYTF. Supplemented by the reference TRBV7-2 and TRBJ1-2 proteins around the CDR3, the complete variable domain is GAGVSQSPSNKVTEKGKDVELRCDPISGHTALYWYRQSLGQGLEFLIYFQGNSAPDKSGLPSDRFSAERTGGSVSTLTIQRTQQEDSAVYLCASSTAIYGYTFGSGTRLTVV.